These T cell receptor beta chains were read from a single sample in a study of blood T cell repertoires in COVID-19. Assay used: immunoSEQ multiplex PCR; TCRdb lists only in-frame clones, some missing. The table includes under 500,000 clones, approximately 90% detected once. Sequenced input: peripheral blood. The source of these receptors is a woman in her thirties with acute or convalescent COVID-19. Each CDR3 is given with its conserved first and last residue.

>TRBV29-1|TRBJ1-2
CSVEEAQGKFYGYTF
>TRBV11-2|TRBJ2-7
CASSFGGLSEQYF
>TRBV29-1|TRBJ2-5
CSGSGLTGTETQYF
>TRBV18|TRBJ1-5
CASSRESNQPQHF
>TRBV28|TRBJ1-1
CASGTGRAFF
>TRBV6-5|TRBJ2-7
CATQQGNLYEQYF
>TRBV5-8|TRBJ1-1
CASSFSSGLGNTEAFF
>TRBV5-6|TRBJ2-2
CASSLVAQALNTGELFF
>TRBV7-8|TRBJ2-2
CASSLGTSGELFF
>TRBV6-4|TRBJ1-1
CASSDSIVPGAEAFF
>TRBV7-2|TRBJ1-1
CASSLMLGASEAFF
>TRBV11-2|TRBJ1-6
CASSRTGNSYNSPLHF
>TRBV7-6|TRBJ1-5
CASSLVPQGGQPQHF
>TRBV9|TRBJ2-3
CASSSSQRTDTQYF
>TRBV9|TRBJ2-7
CASSPTGQSHEQYF
>TRBV4-1|TRBJ2-3
CASSQGRSMQYF
>TRBV4-1|TRBJ2-1
CASSPGQGRRVEQFF
>TRBV27|TRBJ2-1
CASSFGWTGIKNNEQFF
>TRBV9|TRBJ2-3
CASSVEGAASDTQYF
>TRBV7-3|TRBJ1-4
CASSLRGQGEREKLFF
>TRBV6-5|TRBJ2-7
CASSHRGSYEQYF
>TRBV6-5|TRBJ2-5
CASERGVVETQYF
>TRBV20-1|TRBJ1-6
CSASPYPGSPLHF
>TRBV6-5|TRBJ2-7
CASSRPGVLRDEQYF
>TRBV7-9|TRBJ2-1
CASSLEAGQYNEQFF
>TRBV5-1|TRBJ2-1
CASSLQGYSYNEQFF
>TRBV4-1|TRBJ1-6
CASSQDRGFEDSPLHF
>TRBV15|TRBJ2-3
CATSRGRGHSTDTQYF
>TRBV5-1|TRBJ2-1
CASGRLAGDNEQFF